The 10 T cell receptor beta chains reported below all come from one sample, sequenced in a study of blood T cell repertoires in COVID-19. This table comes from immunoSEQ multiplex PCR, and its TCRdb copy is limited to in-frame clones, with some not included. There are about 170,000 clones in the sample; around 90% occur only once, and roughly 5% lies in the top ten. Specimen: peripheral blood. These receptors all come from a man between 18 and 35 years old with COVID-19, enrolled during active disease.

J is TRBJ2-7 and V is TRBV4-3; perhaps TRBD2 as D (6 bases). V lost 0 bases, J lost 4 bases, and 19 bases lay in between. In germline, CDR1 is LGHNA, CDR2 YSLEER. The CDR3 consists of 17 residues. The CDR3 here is CASSQDREWTGAYEQYF. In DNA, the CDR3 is TGCGCCAGCAGCCAAGATCGGGAGTGGACTGGGGCTTACGAGCAGTACTTC.

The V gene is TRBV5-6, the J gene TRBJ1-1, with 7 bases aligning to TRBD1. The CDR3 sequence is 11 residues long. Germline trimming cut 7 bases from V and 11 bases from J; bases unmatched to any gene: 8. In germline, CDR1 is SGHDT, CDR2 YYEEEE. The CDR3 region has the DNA TGTGCCAGCGGGGACGACAGGGACGCTTTCTTT. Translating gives CASGDDRDAFF.

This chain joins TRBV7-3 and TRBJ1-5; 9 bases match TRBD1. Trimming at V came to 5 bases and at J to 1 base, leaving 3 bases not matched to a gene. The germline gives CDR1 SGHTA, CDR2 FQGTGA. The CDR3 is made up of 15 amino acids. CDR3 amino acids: CASSKTGGSNQPQHF. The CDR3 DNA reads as TGTGCCAGCAGCAAGACAGGGGGGAGCAATCAGCCCCAGCATTTT.

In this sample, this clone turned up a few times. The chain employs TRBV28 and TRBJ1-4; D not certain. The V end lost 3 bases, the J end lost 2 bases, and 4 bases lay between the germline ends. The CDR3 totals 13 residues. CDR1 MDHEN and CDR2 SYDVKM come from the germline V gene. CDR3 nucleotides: TGTGCCAGCAGTTTTCGGACTAATGAAAAACTGTTTTTT. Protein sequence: CASSFRTNEKLFF.

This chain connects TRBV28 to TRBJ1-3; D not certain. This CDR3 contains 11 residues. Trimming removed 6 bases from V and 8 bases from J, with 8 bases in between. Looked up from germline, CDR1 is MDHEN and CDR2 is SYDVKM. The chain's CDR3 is CASSGGDTIYF. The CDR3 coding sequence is TGTGCCAGCAGCGGAGGAGACACCATATATTTT.

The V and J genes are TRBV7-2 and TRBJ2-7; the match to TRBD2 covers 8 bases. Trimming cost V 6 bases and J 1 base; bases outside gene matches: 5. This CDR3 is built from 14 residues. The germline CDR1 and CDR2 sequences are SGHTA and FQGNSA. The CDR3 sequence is CASSSGTGSYEQYF. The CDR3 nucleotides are TGTGCCAGCAGTAGCGGGACGGGGTCCTACGAGCAGTACTTC.

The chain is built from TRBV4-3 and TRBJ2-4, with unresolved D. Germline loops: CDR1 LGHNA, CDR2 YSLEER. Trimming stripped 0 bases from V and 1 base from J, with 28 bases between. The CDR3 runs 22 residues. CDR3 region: CASSQDFTLSPRCGSAKNIQYF. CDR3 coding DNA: TGCGCCAGCAGCCAAGATTTTACCCTCTCACCGCGTTGCGGCTCGGCCAAAAACATTCAGTACTTC.

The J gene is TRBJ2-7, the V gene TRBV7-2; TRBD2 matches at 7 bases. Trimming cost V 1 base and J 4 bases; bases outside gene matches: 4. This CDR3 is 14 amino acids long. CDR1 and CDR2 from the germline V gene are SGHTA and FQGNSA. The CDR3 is CASSLGSGPYEQYF. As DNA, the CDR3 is TGTGCCAGCAGCTTAGGTAGCGGGCCTTACGAGCAGTACTTC.

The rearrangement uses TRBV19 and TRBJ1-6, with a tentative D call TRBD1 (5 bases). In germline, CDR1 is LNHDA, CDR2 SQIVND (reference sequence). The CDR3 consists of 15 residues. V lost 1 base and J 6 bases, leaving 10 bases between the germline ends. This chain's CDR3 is CASSIATGGNSPLHF. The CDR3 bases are TGTGCCAGTAGTATAGCGACGGGGGGTAATTCACCCCTCCACTTT.

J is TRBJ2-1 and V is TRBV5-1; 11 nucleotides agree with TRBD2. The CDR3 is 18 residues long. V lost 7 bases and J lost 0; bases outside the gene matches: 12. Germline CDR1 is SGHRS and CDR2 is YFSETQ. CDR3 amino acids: CASRPGLAGGSSYNEQFF. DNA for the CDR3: TGCGCCAGCCGCCCCGGGCTAGCGGGAGGAAGCTCCTACAATGAGCAGTTCTTC.